This T cell receptor beta chain was identified in a study of shared clonotypes between healthy human individuals. Study-wide background: Per-donor plates numbered three CD4 naive, three CD4 memory, two CD8 naive and one CD8 memory.

Naive CD8 isolation took CD45RO-negative cells positively selected for CCR7 and excluded terminally differentiated effector memory CD45RA+ cells. Study results and limitations: Though the depth was large, rarefaction showed that sorted-subset sequencing was incomplete.

Looked up from germline, CDR1 is SGHVS and CDR2 is FNYEAQ. The CDR3 length is 16 residues. V lost 5 bases and J lost 5; bases outside the gene matches: 11. The material for each subset, its genomic DNA, was split evenly across several immunoSEQ plates. Sequencing used immunoSEQ multiplex PCR; TCRdb keeps in-frame clones, though not all of them. The sample records 1.5 million to 2.5 million clones, 85% to 95% being singletons. Concerning this clone itself: Its antigen is currently unknown.

The sequence was collected from a man younger than 35 in good health. Sequencing was carried out using naive CD8+ T cells sorted from blood. V is TRBV7-6 and J is TRBJ2-5; 10 bases map to TRBD2. The CDR3 DNA is TGTGCCAGCAGCATGGCCACTAGCGGGGATGGGGAGACCCAGTACTTC. It yields the protein CASSMATSGDGETQYF.